The TCR beta chain under discussion was sequenced for a study of neurological immune-mediated disorders. Study-wide results and caveats: The most TCR clonal expansion was seen in HTLV-1-associated myelopathy, whereas the least was seen in multiple sclerosis, below the level in healthy controls. Private repertoires in all groups were suggested by the absence of shared CDR3 amino acid sequences among expanded clones across subjects.

The CDR3 spans 13 residues. CDR1 and CDR2 from the germline V gene are SGHVS and FNYEAQ. V was cut by 1 base and J by 6 bases, with 10 bases left in between. A total of 2 million PBMCs stored at -80 degrees C provided the unsorted libraries. This clonotype was detected ten times or more. Its antigen is not identified. cDNA was made by 5'RACE with 10-nucleotide random UMIs. MiXCR was run by TCRdb on the 5' RACE reads, yielding one entry per CDR3 protein. This sample has around 58,000 distinct CDR3 sequences, with 3% to 4% found just once. Sequences were obtained from PBMCs. This sequence originates from an older woman with multiple sclerosis. The chain carries TRBV7-6 and TRBJ2-7; TRBD1 might be the D (5 bases). CDR3 nucleotide sequence: TGTGCCAGCAGCTTAGAACGAAGGGGCGAGCAGTACTTC. Translating it yields CASSLERRGEQYF.